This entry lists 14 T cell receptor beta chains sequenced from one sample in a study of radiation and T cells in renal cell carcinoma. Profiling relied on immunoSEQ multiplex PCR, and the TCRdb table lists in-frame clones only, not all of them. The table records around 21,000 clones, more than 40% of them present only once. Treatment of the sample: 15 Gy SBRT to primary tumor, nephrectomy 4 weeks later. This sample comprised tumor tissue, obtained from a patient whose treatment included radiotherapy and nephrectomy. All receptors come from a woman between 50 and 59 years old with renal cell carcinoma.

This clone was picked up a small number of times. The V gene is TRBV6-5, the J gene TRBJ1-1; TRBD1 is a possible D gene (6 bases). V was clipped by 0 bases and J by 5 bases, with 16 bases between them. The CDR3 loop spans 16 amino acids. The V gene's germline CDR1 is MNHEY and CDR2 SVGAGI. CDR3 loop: CASSYSANRAVTEAFF. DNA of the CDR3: TGTGCCAGCAGTTACTCGGCGAACAGGGCTGTGACTGAAGCTTTCTTT.

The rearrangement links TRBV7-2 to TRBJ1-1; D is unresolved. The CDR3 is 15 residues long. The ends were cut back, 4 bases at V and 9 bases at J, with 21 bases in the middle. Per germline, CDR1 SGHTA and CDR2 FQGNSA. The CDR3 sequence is CASSSPGVESSQAFF. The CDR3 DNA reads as TGTGCCAGCAGCTCCCCCGGGGTGGAATCGTCTCAAGCTTTCTTT.

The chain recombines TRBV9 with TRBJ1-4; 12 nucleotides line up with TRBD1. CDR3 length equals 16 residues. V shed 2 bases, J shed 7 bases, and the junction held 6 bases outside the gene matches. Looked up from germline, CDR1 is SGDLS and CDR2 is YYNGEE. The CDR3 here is CASSVGQGALSEKLFF. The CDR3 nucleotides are TGTGCCAGCAGCGTGGGACAGGGGGCGTTGAGTGAAAAACTGTTTTTT.

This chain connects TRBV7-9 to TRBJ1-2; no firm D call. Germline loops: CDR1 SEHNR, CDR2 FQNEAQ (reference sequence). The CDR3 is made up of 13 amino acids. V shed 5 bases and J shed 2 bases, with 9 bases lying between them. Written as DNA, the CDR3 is TGTGCCAGCAGCCTCGACGGAAACTATGGCTACACCTTC. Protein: CASSLDGNYGYTF.

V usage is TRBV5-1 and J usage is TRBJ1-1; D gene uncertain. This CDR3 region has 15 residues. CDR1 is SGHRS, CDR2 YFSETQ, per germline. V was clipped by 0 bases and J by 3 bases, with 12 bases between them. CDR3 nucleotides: TGCGCCAGCAGCTTGGCCGGGATTAGGGACACTGAAGCTTTCTTT. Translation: CASSLAGIRDTEAFF. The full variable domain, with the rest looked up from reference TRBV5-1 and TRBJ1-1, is KAGVTQTPRYLIKTRGQQVTLSCSPISGHRSVSWYQQTPGQGLQFLFEYFSETQRNKGNFPGRFSGRQFSNSRSEMNVSTLELGDSALYLCASSLAGIRDTEAFFGQGTRLTVV.

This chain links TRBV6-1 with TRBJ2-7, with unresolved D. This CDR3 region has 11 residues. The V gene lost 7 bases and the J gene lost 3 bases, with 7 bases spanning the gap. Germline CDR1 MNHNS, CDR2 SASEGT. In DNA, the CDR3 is TGTGCCAGCAAGGCAGGCTACGAGCAGTACTTC. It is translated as CASKAGYEQYF.

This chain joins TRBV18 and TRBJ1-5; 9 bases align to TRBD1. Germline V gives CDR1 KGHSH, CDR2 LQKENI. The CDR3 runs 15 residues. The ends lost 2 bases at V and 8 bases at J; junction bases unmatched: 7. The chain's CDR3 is CASSPGTGSLKPQHF. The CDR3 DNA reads TGTGCCAGCTCACCAGGGACAGGGAGCTTAAAGCCCCAGCATTTT.

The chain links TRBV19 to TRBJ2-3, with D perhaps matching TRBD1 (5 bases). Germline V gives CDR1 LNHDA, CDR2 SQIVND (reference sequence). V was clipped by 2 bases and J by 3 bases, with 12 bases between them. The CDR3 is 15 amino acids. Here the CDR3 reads CASSISGWDTDTQYF. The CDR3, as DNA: TGTGCCAGTAGTATATCAGGGTGGGATACAGATACGCAGTATTTT.

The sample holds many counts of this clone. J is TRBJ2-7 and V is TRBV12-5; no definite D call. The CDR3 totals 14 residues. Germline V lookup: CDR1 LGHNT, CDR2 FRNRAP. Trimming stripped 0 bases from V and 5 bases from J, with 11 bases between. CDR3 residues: CASGLVPPGNEQYF. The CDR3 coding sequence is TGTGCTAGTGGTTTGGTACCCCCTGGGAACGAGCAGTACTTC.

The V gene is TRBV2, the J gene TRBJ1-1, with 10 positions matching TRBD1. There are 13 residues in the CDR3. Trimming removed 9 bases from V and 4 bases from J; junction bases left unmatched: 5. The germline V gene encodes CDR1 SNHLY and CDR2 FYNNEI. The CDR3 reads CASRRTGGTEAFF. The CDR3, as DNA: TGTGCCAGTCGACGGACAGGGGGCACTGAAGCTTTCTTT.

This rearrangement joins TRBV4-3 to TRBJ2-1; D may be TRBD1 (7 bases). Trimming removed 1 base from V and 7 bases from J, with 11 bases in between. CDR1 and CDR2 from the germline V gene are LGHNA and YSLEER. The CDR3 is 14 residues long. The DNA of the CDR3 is TGCGCCAGCAGCCAAGGGGCAGGGGGGAATGAGCAGTTCTTC. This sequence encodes CASSQGAGGNEQFF.

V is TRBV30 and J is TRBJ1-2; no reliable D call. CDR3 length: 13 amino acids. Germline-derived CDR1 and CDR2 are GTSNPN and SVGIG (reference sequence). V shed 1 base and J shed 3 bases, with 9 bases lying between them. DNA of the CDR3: TGTGCCTGGAGTGGCGATGGAGACTATGGCTACACCTTC. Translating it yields CAWSGDGDYGYTF.

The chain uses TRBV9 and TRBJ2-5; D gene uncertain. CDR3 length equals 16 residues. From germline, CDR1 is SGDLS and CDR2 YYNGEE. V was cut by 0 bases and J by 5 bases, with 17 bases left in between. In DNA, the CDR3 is TGTGCCAGCAGCGTAGGACGAACCTATACTGGGGAGACCCAGTACTTC. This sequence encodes CASSVGRTYTGETQYF.

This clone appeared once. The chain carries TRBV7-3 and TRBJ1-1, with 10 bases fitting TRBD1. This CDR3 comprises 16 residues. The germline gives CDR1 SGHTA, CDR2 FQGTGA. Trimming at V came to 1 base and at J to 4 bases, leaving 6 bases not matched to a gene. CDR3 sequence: CASSLMAGQGGTEAFF. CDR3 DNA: TGTGCCAGCAGCTTAATGGCTGGACAGGGGGGCACTGAAGCTTTCTTT.